Included here is one T cell receptor beta chain sequence, with context. Its antigen is unknown. The data were obtained in a study of T cell responses to AZD1222 COVID-19 vaccine. V lost 5 bases, J lost 7 bases, and 6 bases lay in between. From germline, CDR1 is SGHVS and CDR2 FNYEAQ. The CDR3 extends over 11 amino acids. General study results and limits: Seropositive AZD1222 recipients at baseline numbered only five or six. Nearly half of spike-specific TCRs reportedly go after variant regions that carry no mutations. Two doses of AZD1222 preceded a rise in Spike-specific TCR breadth and depth.

Clones were sequenced by immunoSEQ multiplex PCR, and TCRdb holds only the in-frame ones, with some missing. The table has around 150,000 clones, more than 75% seen once. This TCR came from an adult who received the AZD1222 COVID-19 vaccine. The rearrangement joins TRBV7-6 to TRBJ2-1; no definite D call. The specimen comprised peripheral blood, sampled 28 days after the second AZD1222 dose. The CDR3 protein is CASSPQNEQFF. The CDR3 nucleotides are TGTGCCAGCAGCCCACAAAATGAGCAGTTCTTC.